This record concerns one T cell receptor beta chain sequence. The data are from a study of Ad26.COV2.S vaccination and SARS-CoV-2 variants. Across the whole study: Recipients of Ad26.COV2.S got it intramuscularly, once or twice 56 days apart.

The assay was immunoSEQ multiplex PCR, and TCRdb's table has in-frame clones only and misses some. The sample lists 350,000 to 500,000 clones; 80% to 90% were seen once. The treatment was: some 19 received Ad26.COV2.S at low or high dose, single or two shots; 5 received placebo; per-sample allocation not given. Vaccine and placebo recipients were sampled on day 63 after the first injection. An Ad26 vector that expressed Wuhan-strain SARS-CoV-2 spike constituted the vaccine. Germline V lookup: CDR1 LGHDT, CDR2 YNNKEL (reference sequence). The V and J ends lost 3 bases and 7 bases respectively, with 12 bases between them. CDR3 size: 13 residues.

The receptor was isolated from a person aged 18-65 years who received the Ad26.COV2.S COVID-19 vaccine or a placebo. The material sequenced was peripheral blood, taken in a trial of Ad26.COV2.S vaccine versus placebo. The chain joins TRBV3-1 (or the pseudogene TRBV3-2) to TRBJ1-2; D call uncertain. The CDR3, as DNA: TGTGCCAGCAGCCATGGCACACAGTCTGGCTACACCTTC. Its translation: CASSHGTQSGYTF.